The T cell receptor beta chain under discussion was sequenced for a study of control samples from healthy donors and cancer patients (dated by TCRdb to the early 2020s). Library prep was done by the immunoSEQ multiplex PCR assay. Drawn from immuneACCESS, this table holds only the in-frame rearrangements with V and J called that TCRdb kept. Clones are partly lost; checked studies trace under half to an unresolved V gene and leave the rest unexplained. The sample records 90,000 to 140,000 clones, 80% to 90% of which are singletons. Around 13% of the sample is taken by the ten largest. The CDR3 numbers 14 residues from cysteine through phenylalanine. The kept DNA is CDR3 alone, 42 bases in frame from the first base. The germline V gene encodes CDR1 LNHDA and CDR2 SQIVND (reference sequence). V is clipped by 1 base and J by 1 base, and the sequence between their germline boundaries is 7 bases long. A word on this clone: Its antigen specificity is not known. Per-nucleotide qualities are absent, and no much larger clonotype sits a single base away.

Source material: blood. The chain is made from TRBV19 and TRBJ1-2; the D gene remains uncertain. This clonotype was obtained from a woman in her fifties or sixties in good health. The CDR3 reads as follows: CASSIVSINYGYTF. Read as DNA, the sequence is TGTGCCAGTAGTATAGTCTCAATTAACTATGGCTACACCTTC.